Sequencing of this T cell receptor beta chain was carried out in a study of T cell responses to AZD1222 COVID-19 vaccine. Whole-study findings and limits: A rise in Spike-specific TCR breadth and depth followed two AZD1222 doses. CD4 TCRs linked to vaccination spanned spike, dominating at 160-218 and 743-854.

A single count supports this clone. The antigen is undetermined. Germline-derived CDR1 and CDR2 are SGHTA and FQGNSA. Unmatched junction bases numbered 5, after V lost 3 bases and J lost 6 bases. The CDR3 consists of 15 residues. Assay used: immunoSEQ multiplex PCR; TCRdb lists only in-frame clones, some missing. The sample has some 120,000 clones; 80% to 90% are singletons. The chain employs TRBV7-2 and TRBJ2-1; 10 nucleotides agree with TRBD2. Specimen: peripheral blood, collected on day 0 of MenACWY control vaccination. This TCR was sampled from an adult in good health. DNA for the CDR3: TGTGCCAGCAGCTTCAGCAGACTAGCGGGCAATGAGCAGTTCTTC. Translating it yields CASSFSRLAGNEQFF.